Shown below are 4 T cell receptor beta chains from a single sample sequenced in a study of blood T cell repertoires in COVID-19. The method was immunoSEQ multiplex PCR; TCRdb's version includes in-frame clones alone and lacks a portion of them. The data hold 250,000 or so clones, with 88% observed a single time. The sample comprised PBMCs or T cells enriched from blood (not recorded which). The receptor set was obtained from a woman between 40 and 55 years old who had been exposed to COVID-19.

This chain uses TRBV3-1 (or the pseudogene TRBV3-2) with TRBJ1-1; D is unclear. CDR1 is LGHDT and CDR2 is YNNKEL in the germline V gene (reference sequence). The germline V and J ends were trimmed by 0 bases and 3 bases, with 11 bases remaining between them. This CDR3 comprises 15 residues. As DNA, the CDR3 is TGTGCCAGCAGCCAAGAAATGGGGAGATACACTGAAGCTTTCTTT. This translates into CASSQEMGRYTEAFF.

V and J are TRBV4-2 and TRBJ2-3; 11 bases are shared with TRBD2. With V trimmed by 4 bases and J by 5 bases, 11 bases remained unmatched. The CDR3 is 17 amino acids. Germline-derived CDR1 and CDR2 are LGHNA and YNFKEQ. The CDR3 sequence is CASSLGTSGPKVDTQYF. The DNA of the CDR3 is TGTGCCAGCAGCCTCGGGACTAGCGGCCCCAAGGTAGATACGCAGTATTTT.

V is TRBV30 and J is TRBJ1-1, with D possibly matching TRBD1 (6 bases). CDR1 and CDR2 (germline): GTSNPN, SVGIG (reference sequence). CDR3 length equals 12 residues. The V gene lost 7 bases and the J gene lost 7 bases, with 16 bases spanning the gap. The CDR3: CAFNSDSFEAFF. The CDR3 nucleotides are TGTGCCTTTAATTCGGACAGTTTTGAAGCTTTCTTT. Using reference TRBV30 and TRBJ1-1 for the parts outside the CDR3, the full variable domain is SQTIHQWPATLVQPVGSPLSLECTVEGTSNPNLYWYRQAAGRGLQLLFYSVGIGQISSEVPQNLSASRPQDRQFILSSKKLLLSDSGFYLCAFNSDSFEAFFGQGTRLTVV.

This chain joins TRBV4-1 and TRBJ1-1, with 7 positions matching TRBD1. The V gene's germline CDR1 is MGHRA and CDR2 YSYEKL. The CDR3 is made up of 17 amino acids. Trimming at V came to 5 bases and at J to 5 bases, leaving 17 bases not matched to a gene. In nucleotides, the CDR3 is TGCGCCAGCAGCTCCGCCCCAGGACAGGATAAAATAACTGAAGCTTTCTTT. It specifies CASSSAPGQDKITEAFF.